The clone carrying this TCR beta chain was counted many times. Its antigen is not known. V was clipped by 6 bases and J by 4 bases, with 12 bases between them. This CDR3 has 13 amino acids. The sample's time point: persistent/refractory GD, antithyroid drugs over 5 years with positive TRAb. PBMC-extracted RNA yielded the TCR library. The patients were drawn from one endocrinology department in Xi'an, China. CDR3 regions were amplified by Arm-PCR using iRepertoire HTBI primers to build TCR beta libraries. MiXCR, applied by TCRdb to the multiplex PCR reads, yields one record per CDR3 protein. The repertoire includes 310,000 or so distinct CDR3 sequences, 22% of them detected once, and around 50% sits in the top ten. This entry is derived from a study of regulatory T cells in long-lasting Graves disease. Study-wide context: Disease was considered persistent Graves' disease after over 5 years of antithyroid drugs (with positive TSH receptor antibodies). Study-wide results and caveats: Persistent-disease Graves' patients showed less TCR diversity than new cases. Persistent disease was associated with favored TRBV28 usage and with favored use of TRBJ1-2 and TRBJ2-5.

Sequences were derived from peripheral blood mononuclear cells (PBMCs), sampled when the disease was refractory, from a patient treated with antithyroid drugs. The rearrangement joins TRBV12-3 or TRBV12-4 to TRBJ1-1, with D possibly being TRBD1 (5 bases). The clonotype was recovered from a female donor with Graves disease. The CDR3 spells CASRRKGSTEAFF. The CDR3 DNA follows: TGTGCCAGCAGACGCAAGGGGAGCACTGAAGCTTTCTTT.